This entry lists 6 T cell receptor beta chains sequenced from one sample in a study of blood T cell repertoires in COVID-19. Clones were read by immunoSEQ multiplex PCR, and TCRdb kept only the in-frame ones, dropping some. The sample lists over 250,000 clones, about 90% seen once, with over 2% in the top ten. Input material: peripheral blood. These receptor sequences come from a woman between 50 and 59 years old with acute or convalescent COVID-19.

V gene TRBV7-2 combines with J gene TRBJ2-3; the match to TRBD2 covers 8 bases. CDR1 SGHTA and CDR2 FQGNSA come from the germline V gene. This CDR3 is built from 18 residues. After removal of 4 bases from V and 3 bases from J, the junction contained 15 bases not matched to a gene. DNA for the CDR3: TGTGCCAGCAGCTCCGAGGAGACGGGAGGGAGAGGAACAGATACGCAGTATTTT. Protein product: CASSSEETGGRGTDTQYF. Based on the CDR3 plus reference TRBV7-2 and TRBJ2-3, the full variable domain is GAGVSQSPSNKVTEKGKDVELRCDPISGHTALYWYRQSLGQGLEFLIYFQGNSAPDKSGLPSDRFSAERTGGSVSTLTIQRTQQEDSAVYLCASSSEETGGRGTDTQYFGPGTRLTVL.

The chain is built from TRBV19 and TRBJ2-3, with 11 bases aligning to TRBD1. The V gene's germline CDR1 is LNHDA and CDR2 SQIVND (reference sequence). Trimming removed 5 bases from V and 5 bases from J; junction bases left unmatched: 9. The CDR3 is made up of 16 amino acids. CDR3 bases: TGTGCCAGTAGTCCCCGCCGGGACAGGGGGAGAGATACGCAGTATTTT. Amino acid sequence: CASSPRRDRGRDTQYF.

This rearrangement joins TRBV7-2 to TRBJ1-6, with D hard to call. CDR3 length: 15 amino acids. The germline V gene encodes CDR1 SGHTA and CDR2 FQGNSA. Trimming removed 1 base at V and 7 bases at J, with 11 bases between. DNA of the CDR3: TGTGCCAGCAGCTTAGGTCGGTCGGAGAATTCACCCCTCCACTTT. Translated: CASSLGRSENSPLHF.

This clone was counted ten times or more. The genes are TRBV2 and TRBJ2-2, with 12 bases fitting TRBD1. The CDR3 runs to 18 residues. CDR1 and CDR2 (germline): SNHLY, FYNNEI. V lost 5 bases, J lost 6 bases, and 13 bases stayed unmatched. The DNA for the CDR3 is TGTGCCAGCAGTCCTACCCTGGGACAGGGGGCTTTGGCCGGGGAGCTGTTTTTT. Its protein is CASSPTLGQGALAGELFF.

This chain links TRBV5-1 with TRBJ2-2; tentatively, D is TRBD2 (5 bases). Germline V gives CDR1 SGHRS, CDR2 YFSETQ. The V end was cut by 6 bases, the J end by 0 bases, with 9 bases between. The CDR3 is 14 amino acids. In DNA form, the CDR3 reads TGCGCCAGCACCCCCGGGACGAACACCGGGGAGCTGTTTTTT. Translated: CASTPGTNTGELFF.

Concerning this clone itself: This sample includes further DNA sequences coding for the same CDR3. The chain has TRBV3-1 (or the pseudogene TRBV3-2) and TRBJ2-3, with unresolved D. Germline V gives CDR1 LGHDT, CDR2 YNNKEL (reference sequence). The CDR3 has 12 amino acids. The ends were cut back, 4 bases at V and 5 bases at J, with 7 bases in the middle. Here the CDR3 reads CASSLSGDTQYF. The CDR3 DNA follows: TGTGCCAGCAGCCTTAGTGGAGATACGCAGTATTTT.